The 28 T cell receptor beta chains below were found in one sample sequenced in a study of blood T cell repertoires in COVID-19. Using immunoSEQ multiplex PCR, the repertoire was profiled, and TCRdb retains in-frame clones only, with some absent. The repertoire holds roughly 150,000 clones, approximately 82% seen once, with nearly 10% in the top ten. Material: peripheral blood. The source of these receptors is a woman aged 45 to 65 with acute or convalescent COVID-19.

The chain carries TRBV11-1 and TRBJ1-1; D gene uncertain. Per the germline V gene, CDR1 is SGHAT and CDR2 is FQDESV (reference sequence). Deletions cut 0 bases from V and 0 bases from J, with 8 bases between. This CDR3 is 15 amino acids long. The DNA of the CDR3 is TGTGCCAGCAGCTTAGCGGGCAGTATGAACACTGAAGCTTTCTTT. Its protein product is CASSLAGSMNTEAFF. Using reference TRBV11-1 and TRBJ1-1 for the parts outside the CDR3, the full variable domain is EAEVAQSPRYKITEKSQAVAFWCDPISGHATLYWYRQILGQGPELLVQFQDESVVDDSQLPKDRFSAERLKGVDSTLKIQPAELGDSAMYLCASSLAGSMNTEAFFGQGTRLTVV.

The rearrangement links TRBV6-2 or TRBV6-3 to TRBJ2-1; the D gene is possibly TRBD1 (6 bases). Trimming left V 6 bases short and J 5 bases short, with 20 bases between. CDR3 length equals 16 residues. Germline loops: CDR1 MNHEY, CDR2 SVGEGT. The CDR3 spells CASSHRVGARNNEQFF. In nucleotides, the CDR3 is TGTGCCAGCAGCCACCGGGTGGGGGCTCGAAACAATGAGCAGTTCTTC.

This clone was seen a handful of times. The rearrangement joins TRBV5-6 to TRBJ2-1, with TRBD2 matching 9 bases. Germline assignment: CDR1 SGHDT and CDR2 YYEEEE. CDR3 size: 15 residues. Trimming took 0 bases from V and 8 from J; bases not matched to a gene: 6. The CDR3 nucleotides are TGTGCCAGCAGCTTGGTGCGGGGGGGCCAGGATGAGCAGTTCTTC. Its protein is CASSLVRGGQDEQFF.

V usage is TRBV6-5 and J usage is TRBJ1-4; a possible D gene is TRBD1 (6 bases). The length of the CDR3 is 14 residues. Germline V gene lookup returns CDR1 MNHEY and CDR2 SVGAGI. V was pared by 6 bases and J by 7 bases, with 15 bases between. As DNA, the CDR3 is TGTGCCAGCAGCGAGACAGGAGGAAGTGAAAAACTGTTTTTT. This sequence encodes CASSETGGSEKLFF.

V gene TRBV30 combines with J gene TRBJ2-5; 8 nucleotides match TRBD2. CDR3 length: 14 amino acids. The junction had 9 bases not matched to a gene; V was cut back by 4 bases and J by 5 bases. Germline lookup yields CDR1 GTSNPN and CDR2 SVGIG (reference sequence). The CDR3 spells CAWIPSGREETQYF. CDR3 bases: TGTGCCTGGATACCCAGCGGGAGAGAGGAGACCCAGTACTTC. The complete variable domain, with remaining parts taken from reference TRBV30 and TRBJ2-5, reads SQTIHQWPATLVQPVGSPLSLECTVEGTSNPNLYWYRQAAGRGLQLLFYSVGIGQISSEVPQNLSASRPQDRQFILSSKKLLLSDSGFYLCAWIPSGREETQYFGPGTRLLVL.

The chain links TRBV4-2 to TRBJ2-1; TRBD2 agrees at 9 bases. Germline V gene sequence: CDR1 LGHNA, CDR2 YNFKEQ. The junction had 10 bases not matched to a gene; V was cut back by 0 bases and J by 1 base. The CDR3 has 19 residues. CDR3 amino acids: CASSQDPGGGASSYNEQFF. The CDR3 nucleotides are TGTGCCAGCAGCCAAGATCCGGGCGGGGGGGCTTCTTCCTACAATGAGCAGTTCTTC.

For the CDR3, the DNA is TGTGCCAGTAACCCTGATCGGGGAATCTATGGCTACACCTTC. Its translation is CASNPDRGIYGYTF. The chain links TRBV19 to TRBJ1-2, with D unclear. From germline, CDR1 is LNHDA and CDR2 SQIVND (reference sequence). V gave up 7 bases and J gave up 4 bases, with 16 bases separating them. The CDR3 is 14 residues long.

CDR3 in amino acids: CASSRDRVSEAFF. The CDR3, as DNA: TGTGCCAGCAGCCGGGACAGGGTTTCTGAAGCTTTCTTT. V gene TRBV11-2 combines with J gene TRBJ1-1; 9 positions agree with TRBD1. CDR1 is SGHAT and CDR2 is FQNNGV in the germline V gene. V lost 5 bases, J lost 6 bases, and 4 bases stayed unmatched. The CDR3 sequence is 13 residues long. The entire variable domain, with the rest obtained from reference TRBV11-2 and TRBJ1-1, is as follows: EAGVAQSPRYKIIEKRQSVAFWCNPISGHATLYWYQQILGQGPKLLIQFQNNGVVDDSQLPKDRFSAERLKGVDSTLKIQPAKLEDSAVYLCASSRDRVSEAFFGQGTRLTVV.

As DNA, the CDR3 is TGTGCCAGCAGCATCCTAGCGGGAGGGCCGGGAACCGGGGAGCTGTTTTTT. Its translation is CASSILAGGPGTGELFF. The rearrangement links TRBV28 to TRBJ2-2; 12 bases agree with TRBD2. This CDR3 spans 17 amino acids. The V gene's germline CDR1 is MDHEN and CDR2 SYDVKM. V lost 6 bases to trimming and J lost 5 bases; unmatched junction nucleotides: 10.

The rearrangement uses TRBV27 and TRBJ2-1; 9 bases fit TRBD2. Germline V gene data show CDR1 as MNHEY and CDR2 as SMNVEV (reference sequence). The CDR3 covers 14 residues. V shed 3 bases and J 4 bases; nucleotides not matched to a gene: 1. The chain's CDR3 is CASSLGLAYNEQFF. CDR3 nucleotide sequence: TGTGCCAGCAGTTTGGGACTAGCTTACAATGAGCAGTTCTTC.

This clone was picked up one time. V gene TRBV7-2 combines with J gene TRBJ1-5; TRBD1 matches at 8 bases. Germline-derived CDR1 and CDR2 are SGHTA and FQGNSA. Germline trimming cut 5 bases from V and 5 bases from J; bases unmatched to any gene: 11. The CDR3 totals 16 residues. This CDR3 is CASSLTPGTGYQPQHF. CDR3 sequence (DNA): TGTGCCAGCAGCCTTACCCCCGGGACAGGTTATCAGCCCCAGCATTTT.

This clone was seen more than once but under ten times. The CDR3 region has the DNA TGTGCCAGCAGCCCTCGATTCACAGGGACCTCCTACGAGCAGTACTTC. This codes for CASSPRFTGTSYEQYF. This chain uses TRBV4-2 with TRBJ2-7; a possible D gene is TRBD1 (6 bases). Trimming shortened V by 4 bases and J by 0 bases, and 16 bases separated the two germline ends. The CDR3 is 16 residues long. Germline CDR1 and CDR2: LGHNA and YNFKEQ.

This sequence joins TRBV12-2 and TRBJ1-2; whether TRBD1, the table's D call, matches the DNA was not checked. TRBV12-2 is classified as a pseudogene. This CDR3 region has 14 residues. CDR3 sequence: CASRPTGIDYGYTF. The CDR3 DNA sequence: TGTGCAAGTCGCCCGACAGGGATCGACTATGGCTACACCTTC.

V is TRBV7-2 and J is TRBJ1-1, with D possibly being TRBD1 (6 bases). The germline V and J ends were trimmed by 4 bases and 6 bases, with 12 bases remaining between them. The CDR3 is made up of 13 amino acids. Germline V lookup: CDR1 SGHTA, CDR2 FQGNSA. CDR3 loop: CASSSTGIAEAFF. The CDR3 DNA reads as TGTGCCAGCAGCTCCACAGGGATAGCTGAAGCTTTCTTT. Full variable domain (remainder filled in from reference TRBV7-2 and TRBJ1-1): GAGVSQSPSNKVTEKGKDVELRCDPISGHTALYWYRQSLGQGLEFLIYFQGNSAPDKSGLPSDRFSAERTGGSVSTLTIQRTQQEDSAVYLCASSSTGIAEAFFGQGTRLTVV.

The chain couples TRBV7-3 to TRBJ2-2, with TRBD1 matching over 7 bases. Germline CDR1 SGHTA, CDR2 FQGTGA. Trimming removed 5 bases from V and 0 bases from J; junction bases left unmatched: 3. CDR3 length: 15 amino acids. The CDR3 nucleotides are TGTGCCAGCAGCCCAGGGGGAACGAACACCGGGGAGCTGTTTTTT. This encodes CASSPGGTNTGELFF.

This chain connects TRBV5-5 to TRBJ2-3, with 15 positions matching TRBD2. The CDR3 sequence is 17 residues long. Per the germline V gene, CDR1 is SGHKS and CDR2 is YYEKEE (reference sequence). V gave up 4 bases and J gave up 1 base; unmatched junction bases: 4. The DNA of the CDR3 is TGTGCCAGCAGCGAATGGACTAGCGGGAGGGGCACAGATACGCAGTATTTT. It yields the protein CASSEWTSGRGTDTQYF.

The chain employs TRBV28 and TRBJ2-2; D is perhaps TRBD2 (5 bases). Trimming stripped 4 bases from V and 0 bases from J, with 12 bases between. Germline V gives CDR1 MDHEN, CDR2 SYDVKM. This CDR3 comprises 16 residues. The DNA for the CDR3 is TGTGCCAGCAGTTGGAGCGGAACCGCGAACACCGGGGAGCTGTTTTTT. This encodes CASSWSGTANTGELFF.

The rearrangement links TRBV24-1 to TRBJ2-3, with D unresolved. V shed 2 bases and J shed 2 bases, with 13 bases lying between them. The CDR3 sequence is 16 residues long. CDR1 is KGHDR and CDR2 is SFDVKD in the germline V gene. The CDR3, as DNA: TGTGCCACCAGTGATTCCCTTACACCTTACACAGATACGCAGTATTTT. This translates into CATSDSLTPYTDTQYF.

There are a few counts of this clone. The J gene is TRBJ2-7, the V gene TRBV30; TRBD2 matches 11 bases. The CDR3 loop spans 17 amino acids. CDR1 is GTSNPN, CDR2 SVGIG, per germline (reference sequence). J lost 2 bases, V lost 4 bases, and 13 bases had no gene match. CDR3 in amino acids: CAWKGRTSGLRTYEQYF. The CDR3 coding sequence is TGTGCCTGGAAAGGGAGGACTAGCGGGTTAAGGACCTACGAGCAGTACTTC.

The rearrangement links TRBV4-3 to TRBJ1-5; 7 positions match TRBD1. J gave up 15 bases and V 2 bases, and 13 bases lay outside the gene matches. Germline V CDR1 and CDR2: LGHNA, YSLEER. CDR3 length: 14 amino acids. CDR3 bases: TGCGCCAGCAGCCAACGAACAGGGGCCCGGCGTCTGCATTTT. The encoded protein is CASSQRTGARRLHF.

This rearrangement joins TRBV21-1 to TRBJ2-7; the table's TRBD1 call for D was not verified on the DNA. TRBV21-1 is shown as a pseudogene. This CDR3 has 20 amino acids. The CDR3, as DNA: TGTGCCAGCAGCAAAGCGCTTATAGGACAGGGGACAGAAAGGGGATACGAGCAGTACTTC. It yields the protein CASSKALIGQGTERGYEQYF.

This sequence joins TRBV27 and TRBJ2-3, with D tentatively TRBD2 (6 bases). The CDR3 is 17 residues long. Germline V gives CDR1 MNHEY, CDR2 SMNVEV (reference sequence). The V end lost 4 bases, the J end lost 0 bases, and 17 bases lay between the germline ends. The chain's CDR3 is CASSYPRGGESTDTQYF. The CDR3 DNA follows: TGTGCCAGCAGTTACCCTCGTGGCGGGGAAAGCACAGATACGCAGTATTTT.

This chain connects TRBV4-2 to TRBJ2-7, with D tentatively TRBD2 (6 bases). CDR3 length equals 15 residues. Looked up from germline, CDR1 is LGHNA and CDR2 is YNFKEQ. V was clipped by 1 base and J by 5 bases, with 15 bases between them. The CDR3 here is CASSQVGDSSNEQYF. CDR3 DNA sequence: TGTGCCAGCAGCCAAGTTGGGGACTCGTCGAACGAGCAGTACTTC.

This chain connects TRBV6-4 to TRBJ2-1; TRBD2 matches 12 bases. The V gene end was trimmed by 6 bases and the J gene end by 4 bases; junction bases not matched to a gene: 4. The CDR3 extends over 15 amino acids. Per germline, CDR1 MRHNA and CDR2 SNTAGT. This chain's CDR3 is CASSAGTSGYNEQFF. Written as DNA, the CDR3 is TGTGCCAGCAGCGCCGGGACTAGCGGGTACAATGAGCAGTTCTTC.

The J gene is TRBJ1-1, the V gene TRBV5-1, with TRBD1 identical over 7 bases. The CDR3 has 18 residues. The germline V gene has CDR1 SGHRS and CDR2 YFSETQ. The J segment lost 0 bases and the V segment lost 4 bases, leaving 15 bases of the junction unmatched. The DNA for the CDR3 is TGCGCCAGCAGCGCAATCGGGACAGCGACCCTTATGAACACTGAAGCTTTCTTT. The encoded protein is CASSAIGTATLMNTEAFF.

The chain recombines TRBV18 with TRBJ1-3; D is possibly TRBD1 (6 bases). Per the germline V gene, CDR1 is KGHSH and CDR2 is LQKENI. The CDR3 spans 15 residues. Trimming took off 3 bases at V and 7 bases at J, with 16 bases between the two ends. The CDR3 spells CASSPTIDRPNTIYF. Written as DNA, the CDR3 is TGTGCCAGCTCACCTACCATCGACAGGCCCAACACCATATATTTT.

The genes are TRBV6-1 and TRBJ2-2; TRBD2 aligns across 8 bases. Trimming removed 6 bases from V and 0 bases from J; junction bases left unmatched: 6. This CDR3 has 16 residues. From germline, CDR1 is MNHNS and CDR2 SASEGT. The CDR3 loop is CASRESGGPNTGELFF. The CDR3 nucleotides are TGTGCCAGCAGGGAATCGGGGGGGCCGAACACCGGGGAGCTGTTTTTT.

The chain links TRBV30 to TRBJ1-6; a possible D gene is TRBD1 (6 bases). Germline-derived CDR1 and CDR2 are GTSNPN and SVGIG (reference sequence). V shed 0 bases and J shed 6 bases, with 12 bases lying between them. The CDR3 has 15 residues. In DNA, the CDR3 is TGTGCCTGGAGTGTACAGGGACACTCTAATTCACCCCTCCACTTT. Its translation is CAWSVQGHSNSPLHF.